A selection of T cell receptor beta chains follows, all from one sample in a study of T cell responses to AZD1222 COVID-19 vaccine. Some clones are missing from TCRdb's copy, which holds only in-frame ones; the method was immunoSEQ multiplex PCR. The sample carries roughly 120,000 clones, approximately 91% recorded once. The sequencing used peripheral blood, collected on day 0 of AZD1222 vaccination. Receptors were obtained from an adult in good health. Each CDR3 is given with its conserved first and last residue. Each record gives: clone size, V gene, CDR3 protein. Clone size appears in some rows only: once, few, many, or a class for an expanded clone.

NA	TRBV5-4	CASSPGGDRAIEQFF
NA	TRBV11-2	CASSLGVGGTEAFF
once	TRBV11-2	CASGVLGNQETQYF
NA	TRBV5-5	CASSTGQGTRNEKLFF
NA	TRBV30	CAWSVSRNTEAFF
NA	TRBV25-1	CASSAQGNYGYTF
NA	TRBV7-6	CASSLAGVRYNEQFF
NA	TRBV7-2	CASSFSGFGGGTSYEQYF
NA	TRBV11-2	CASSPEGQETQYF
NA	TRBV5-1	CASSLGAPGGNYGYTF
NA	TRBV5-1	CASSLLGSPGNTIYF
NA	TRBV12-3/TRBV12-4	CASSVSPETQYF
NA	TRBV29-1	CSVEEGGNTEAFF
NA	TRBV5-4	CASSPGQGRLTNTEAFF
NA	TRBV10-1	CASRQNPFTEQYF
NA	TRBV6-1	CASSEAGTSGRADTQYF
NA	TRBV19	CASSIGATGANTEAFF